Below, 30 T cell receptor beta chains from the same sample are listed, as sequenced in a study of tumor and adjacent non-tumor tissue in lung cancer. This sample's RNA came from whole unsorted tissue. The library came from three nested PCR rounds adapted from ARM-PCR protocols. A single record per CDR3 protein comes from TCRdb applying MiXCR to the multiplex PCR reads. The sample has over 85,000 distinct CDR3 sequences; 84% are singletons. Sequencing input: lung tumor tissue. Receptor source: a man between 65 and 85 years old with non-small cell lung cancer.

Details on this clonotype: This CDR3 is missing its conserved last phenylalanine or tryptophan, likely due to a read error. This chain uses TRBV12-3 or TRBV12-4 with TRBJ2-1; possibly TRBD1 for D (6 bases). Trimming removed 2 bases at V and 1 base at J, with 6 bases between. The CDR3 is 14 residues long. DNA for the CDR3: TGTGCCAGCAGTTTAACAGGGTCCTACAATGAGCAGTTCCTC. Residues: CASSLTGSYNEQFL.

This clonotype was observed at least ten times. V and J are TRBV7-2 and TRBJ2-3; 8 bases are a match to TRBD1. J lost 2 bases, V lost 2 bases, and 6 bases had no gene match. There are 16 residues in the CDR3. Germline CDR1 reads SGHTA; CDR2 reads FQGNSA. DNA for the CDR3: TGTGCCAGCAGCTTATGGACAGGGCCTTCCACAGATACGCAGTATTTT. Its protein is CASSLWTGPSTDTQYF.

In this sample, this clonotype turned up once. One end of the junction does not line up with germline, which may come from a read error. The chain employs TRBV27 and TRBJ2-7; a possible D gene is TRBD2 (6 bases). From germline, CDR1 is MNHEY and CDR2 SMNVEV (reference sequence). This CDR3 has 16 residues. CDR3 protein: CAGSPRTYDLGGEQYF. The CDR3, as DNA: TGTGCCGGCAGTCCAAGGACATACGACCTCGGAGGGGAGCAGTACTTC.

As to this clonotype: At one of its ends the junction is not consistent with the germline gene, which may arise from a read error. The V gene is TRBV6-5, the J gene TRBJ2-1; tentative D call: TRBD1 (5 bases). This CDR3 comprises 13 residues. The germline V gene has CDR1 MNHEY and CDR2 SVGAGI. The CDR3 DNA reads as TGTGACAGCAGGGAACAAATTTCCAATGGGCAGTTCTTC. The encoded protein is CDSREQISNGQFF.

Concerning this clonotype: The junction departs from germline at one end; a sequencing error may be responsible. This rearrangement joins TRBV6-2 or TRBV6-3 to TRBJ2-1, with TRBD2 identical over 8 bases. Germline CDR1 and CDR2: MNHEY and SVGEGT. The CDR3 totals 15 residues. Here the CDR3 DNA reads TGTGGCAGTAGTCCGGGACTAGGCAATACCAATGAGCAGTTATTC. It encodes CGSSPGLGNTNEQLF.

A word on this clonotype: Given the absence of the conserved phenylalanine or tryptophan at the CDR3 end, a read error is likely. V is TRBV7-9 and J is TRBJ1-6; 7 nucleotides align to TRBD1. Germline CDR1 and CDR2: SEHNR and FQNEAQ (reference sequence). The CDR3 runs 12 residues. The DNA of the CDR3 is TGTGGCAGCAGCAACAGGGGTTCACCCCTCCACATA. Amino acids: CGSSNRGSPLHI.

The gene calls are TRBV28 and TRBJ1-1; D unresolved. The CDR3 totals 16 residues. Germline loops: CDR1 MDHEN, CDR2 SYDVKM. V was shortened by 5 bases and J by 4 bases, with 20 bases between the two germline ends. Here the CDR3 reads CASSTNVRGRTTEAFF. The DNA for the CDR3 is TGTGCCAGCAGTACCAATGTCCGCGGTCGTACCACTGAAGCTTTCTTT.

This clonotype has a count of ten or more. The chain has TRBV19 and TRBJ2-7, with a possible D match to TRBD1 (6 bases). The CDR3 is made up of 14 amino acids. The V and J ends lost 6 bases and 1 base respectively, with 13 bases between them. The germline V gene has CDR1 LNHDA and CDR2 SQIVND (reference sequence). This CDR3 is CASRKQGKSYEQYF. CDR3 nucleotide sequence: TGTGCCAGTAGAAAACAGGGAAAATCCTACGAGCAGTACTTC.

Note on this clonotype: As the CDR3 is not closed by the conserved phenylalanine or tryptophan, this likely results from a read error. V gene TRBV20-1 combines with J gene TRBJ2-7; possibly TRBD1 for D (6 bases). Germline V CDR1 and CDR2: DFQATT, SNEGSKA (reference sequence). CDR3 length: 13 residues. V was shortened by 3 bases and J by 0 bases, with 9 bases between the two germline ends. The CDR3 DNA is TGCAGTGCTAGCACAGGGCACTCCTACGAGCAGTACCTC. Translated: CSASTGHSYEQYL.

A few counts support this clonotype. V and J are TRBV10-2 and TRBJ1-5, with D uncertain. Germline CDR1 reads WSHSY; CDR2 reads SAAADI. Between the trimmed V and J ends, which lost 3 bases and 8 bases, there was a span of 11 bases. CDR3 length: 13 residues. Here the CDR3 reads CASSDSDKKPQHF. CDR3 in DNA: TGCGCCAGCAGTGACAGCGACAAAAAGCCCCAGCATTTT.

The CDR3 nucleotides are TGTGCCAGCAACAGGATGGCCGGGGGCGCGAACGAGCAGTACTTC. Translated, it gives CASNRMAGGANEQYF. The J gene is TRBJ2-7, the V gene TRBV7-9, with D possibly being TRBD1 or TRBD2 (6 bases each). Germline V lookup: CDR1 SEHNR, CDR2 FQNEAQ (reference sequence). The V end lost 7 bases, the J end lost 5 bases, and 21 bases lay between the germline ends. The CDR3 runs to 15 residues.

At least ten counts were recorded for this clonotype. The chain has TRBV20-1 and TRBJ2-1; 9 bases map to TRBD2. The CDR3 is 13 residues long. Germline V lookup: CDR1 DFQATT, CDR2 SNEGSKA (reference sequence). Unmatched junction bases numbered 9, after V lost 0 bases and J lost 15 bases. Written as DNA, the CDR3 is TGCAGTGCTAGAGATCTAGGCGGGGGGGCGACGTTCTTC. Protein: CSARDLGGGATFF.

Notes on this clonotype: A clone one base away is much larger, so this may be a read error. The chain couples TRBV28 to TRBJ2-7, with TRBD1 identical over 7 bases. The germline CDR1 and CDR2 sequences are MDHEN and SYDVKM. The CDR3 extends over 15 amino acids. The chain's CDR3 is CSSSRDSQLSYEQYF. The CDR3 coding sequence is TGTTCCAGCAGTCGGGACAGCCAGCTTTCCTACGAGCAGTACTTC. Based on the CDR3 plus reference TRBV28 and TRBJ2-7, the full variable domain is DVKVTQSSRYLVKRTGEKVFLECVQDMDHENMFWYRQDPGLGLRLIYFSYDVKMKEKGDIPEGYSVSREKKERFSLILESASTNQTSMYLCSSSRDSQLSYEQYFGPGTRLTVT.

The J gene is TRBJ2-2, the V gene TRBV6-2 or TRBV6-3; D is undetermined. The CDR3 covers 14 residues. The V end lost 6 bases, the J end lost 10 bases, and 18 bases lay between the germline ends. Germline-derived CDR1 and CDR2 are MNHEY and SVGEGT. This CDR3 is CASSRWTTPEELFF. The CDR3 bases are TGTGCCAGCAGCAGGTGGACGACACCCGAGGAGCTGTTTTTT.

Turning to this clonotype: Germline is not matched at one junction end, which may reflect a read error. CDR3 nucleotides: TGCGCCAGTAGCCAAGATTGGGGGCGAGGGACCCAGTACTTC. Its protein product is CASSQDWGRGTQYF. V usage is TRBV4-1 and J usage is TRBJ2-5; possibly TRBD1 for D (6 bases). Germline V gene data show CDR1 as MGHRA and CDR2 as YSYEKL. The CDR3 runs to 14 residues.

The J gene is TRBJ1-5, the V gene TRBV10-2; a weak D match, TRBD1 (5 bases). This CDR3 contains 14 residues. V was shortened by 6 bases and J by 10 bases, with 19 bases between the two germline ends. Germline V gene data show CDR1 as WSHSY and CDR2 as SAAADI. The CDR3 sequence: CASSWVRENQPQHF. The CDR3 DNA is TGCGCCAGCAGCTGGGTCAGGGAGAACCAACCCCAGCATTTT.

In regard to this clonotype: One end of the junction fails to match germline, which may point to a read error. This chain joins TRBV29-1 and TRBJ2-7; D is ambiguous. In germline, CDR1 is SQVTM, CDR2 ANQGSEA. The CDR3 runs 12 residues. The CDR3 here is CGVVAASYEQYF. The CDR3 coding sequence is TGCGGCGTTGTTGCTGCATCATACGAGCAGTACTTC.

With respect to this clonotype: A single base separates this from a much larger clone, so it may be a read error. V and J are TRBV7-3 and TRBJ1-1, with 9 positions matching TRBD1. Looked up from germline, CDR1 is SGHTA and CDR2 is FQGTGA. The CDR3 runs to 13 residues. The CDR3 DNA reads TGTCCCAGCAGCCACACAGGGGGCTCTGAAGCTTTCTTT. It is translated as CPSSHTGGSEAFF.

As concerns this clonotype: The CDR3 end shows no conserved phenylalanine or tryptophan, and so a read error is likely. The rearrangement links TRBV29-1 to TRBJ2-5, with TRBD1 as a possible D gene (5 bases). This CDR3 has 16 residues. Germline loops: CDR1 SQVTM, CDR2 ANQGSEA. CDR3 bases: TGCAGGACCAAGCCCTACCTCCATACAGGTCAAGAGACCCAGTACTTA. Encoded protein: CRTKPYLHTGQETQYL.

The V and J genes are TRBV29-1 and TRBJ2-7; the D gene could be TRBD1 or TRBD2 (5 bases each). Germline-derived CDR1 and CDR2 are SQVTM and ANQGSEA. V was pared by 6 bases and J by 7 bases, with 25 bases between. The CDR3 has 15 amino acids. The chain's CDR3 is CSVVRDPASVHEQYF. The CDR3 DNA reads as TGCAGCGTGGTCCGGGACCCAGCGTCGGTGCATGAGCAGTACTTC.

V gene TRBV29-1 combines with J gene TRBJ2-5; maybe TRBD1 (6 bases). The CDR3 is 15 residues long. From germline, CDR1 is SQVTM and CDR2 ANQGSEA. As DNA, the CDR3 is TGCAACGCCAAGCCCTACCTCCAGACAGGTGAGACCCAGTACTTC. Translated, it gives CNAKPYLQTGETQYF.

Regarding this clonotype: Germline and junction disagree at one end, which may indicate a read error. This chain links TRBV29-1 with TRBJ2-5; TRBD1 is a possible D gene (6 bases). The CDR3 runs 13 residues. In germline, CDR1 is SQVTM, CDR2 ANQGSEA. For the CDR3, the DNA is TGCAGCGTGGCCGACAGGTTCCATGAGTCCCATTACTTC. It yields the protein CSVADRFHESHYF.

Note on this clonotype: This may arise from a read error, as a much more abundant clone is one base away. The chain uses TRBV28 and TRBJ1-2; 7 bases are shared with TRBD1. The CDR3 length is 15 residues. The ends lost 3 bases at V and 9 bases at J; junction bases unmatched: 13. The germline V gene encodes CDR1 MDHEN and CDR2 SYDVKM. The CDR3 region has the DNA TGTGCCAGCAGTTTTTTCGTGGGAGGGGGCAATAGCTACACCTTC. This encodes CASSFFVGGGNSYTF.

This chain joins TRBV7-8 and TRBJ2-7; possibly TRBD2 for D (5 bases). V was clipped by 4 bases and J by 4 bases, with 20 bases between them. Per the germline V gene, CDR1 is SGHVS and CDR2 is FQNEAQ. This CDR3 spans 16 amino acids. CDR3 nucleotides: TGTGCCAGCAGCTCGTCCGGAACAGCGGTAATTTACGAGCAGTACTTC. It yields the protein CASSSSGTAVIYEQYF.

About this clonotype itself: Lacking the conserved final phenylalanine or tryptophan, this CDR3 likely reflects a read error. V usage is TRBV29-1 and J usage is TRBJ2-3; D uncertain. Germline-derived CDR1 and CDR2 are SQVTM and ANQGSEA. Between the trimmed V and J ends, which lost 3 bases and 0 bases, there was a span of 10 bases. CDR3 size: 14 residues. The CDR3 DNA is TGCAGCGTTGATAGGGCGTCTAGCACAGATACGCAGTATTCT. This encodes CSVDRASSTDTQYS.

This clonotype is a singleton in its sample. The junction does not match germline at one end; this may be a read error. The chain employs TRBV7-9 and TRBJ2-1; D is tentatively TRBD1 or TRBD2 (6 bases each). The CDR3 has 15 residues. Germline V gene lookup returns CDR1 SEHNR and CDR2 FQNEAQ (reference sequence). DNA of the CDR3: TGTGCCAGCAGTCCCTCCGGGGGCGGAAGCAATGGGCAGTTATTC. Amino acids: CASSPSGGGSNGQLF.

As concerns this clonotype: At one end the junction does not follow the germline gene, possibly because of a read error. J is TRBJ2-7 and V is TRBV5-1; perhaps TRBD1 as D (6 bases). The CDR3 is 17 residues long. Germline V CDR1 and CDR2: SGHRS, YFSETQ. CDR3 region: CASSPPRTVLFSYVQYF. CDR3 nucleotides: TGCGCCAGCAGCCCCCCAAGGACAGTGCTTTTCTCCTACGTGCAGTACTTC.

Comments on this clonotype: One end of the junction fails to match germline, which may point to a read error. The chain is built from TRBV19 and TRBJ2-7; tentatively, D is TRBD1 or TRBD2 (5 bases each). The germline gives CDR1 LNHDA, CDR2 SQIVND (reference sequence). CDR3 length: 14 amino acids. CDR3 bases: TGTGCCACCAAATGGGACGGCAGCTCCCACGAGCAGTACTTC. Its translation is CATKWDGSSHEQYF.

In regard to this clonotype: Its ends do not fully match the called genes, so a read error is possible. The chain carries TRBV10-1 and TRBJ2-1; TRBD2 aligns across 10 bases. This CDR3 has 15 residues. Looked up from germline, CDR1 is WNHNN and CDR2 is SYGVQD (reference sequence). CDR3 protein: CASSAGLARKDEHFF. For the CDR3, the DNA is TGCGCCAGTAGCGCGGGACTAGCGAGGAAGGATGAGCACTTCTTC.

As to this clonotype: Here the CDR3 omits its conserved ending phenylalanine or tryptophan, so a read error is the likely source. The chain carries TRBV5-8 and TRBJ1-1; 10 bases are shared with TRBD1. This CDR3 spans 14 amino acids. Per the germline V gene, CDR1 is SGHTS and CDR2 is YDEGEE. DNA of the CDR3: TGTACCAGCAGCAGACAGGGGGCGAACACTGAAGCTTTCTAT. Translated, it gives CTSSRQGANTEAFY.